This T cell receptor (beta chain) came from a study of PD-L1 blockade in urothelial cancer. Looking at the study overall: Before enrollment, 0 to 3 chemotherapy regimens had been given to patients. T cells numbered a median of approximately 150,000 in the blood samples.

Time point specified: peripheral blood 6 weeks after treatment start. Patients yielded 1 to 8 samples each, pretreatment and on-treatment. Sequencing used immunoSEQ multiplex PCR; TCRdb keeps in-frame clones, though not all of them. The repertoire has around 30,000 clones, about 80% of them found once; the top ten carry about 3%. Study results and limitations: Better survival was forecast by a pretreatment blood TCR clonality below the median.

V dropped 6 bases and J dropped 2 bases, with 13 bases sitting between them. The length of the CDR3 is 13 residues. CDR1 is SQVTM, CDR2 ANQGSEA, per germline. About this clone itself: Its target is unknown.

This chain joins TRBV29-1 and TRBJ2-5, with D perhaps TRBD1 (6 bases). Sequencing was performed on PBMCs, taken around atezolizumab (anti-PD-L1) treatment. The receptor was derived from a man between 70 and 80 years old with urothelial cancer. The chain's CDR3 is CSVRGPMQETQYF. CDR3 DNA: TGCAGCGTCAGGGGACCGATGCAAGAGACCCAGTACTTC.